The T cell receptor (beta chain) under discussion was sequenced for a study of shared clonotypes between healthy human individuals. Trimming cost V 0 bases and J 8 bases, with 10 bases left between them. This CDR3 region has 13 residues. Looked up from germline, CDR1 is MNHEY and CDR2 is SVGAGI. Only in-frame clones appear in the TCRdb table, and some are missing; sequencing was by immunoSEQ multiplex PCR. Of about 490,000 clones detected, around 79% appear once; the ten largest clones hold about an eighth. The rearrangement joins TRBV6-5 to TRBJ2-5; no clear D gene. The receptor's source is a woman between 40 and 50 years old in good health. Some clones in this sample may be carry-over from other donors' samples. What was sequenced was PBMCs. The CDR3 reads CASSYSSLGTQYF. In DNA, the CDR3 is TGTGCCAGCAGTTACTCCAGCCTCGGAACCCAGTACTTC.